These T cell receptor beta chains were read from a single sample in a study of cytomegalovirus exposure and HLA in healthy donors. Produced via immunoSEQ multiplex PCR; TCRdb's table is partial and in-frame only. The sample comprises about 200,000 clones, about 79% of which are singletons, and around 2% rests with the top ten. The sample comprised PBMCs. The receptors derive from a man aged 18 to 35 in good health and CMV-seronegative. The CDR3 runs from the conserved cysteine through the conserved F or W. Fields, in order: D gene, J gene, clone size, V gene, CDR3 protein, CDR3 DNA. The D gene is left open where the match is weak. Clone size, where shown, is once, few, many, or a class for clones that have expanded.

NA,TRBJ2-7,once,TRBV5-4,CASSLGVGGDGWEQYF,TGTGCCAGCAGCTTGGGGGTGGGCGGGGACGGCTGGGAGCAGTACTTC
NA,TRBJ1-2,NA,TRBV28,CASSSTYGGQSGYGYTF,TGTGCCAGCAGTTCCACTTACGGCGGGCAGTCGGGCTATGGCTACACCTTC
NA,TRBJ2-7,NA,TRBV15,CATSPGIGGPIYEQYF,TGTGCCACCAGTCCCGGCATTGGGGGCCCTATCTACGAGCAGTACTTC
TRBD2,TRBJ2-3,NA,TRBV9,CASSVFGRESTQYF,TGTGCCAGCAGCGTCTTCGGGAGGGAATCAACGCAGTATTTT
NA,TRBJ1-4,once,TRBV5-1,CASSSRGATNEKLFF,TGCGCCAGCAGCTCAAGGGGCGCAACTAATGAAAAACTGTTTTTT
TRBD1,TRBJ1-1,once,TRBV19,CASRRGQGSLGYAEAFF,TGTGCCAGTAGGAGGGGACAGGGGAGCCTGGGGTACGCTGAAGCTTTCTTT
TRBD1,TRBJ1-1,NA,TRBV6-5,CASSYLMTGDTEAFF,TGTGCCAGCAGTTACCTAATGACAGGGGACACTGAAGCTTTCTTT
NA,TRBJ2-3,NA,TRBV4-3,CASSQGPEDTQYF,TGCGCCAGCAGCCAAGGCCCGGAGGATACGCAGTATTTT
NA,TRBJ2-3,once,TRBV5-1,CASSLLPGTSTDTQYF,TGCGCCAGCAGCTTGCTCCCTGGGACTAGCACAGATACGCAGTATTTT
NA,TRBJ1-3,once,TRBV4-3,CASSQIEGNTIYF,TGCGCCAGCAGCCAAATAGAAGGAAACACCATATATTTT
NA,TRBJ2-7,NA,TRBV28,CASTPGGKEYF,TGTGCCAGCACCCCCGGAGGGAAGGAGTACTTC
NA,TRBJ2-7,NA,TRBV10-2,CASGQSYEQYF,TGCGCCAGTGGACAGTCATACGAGCAGTACTTC
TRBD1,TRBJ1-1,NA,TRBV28,CASSLQGASTEAFF,TGTGCCAGCAGTTTACAGGGGGCCAGCACTGAAGCTTTCTTT
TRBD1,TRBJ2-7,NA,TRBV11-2,CASSTARPGQGAEDF,TGTGCCAGCAGCACCGCACGACCGGGACAGGGGGCCGAAGACTTC
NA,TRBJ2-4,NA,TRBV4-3,CASSQEVPRGLGGPAKNIQYF,TGCGCCAGCAGCCAAGAGGTGCCCAGGGGCCTTGGTGGCCCAGCCAAAAACATTCAGTACTTC
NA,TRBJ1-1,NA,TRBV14,CASSAGYEAFF,TGTGCCAGCAGCGCGGGTTATGAAGCTTTCTTT
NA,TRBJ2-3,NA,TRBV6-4,CASSQRGTGTDTQYF,TGTGCCAGCAGTCAAAGGGGGACGGGGACAGATACGCAGTATTTT
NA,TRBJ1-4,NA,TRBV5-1,CASSPLGPSTNEKLFF,TGCGCCAGCAGCCCCCTGGGGCCCTCAACTAATGAAAAACTGTTTTTT
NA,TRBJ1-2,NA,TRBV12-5,CASGLSGVSPYEGYTF,TGTGCTAGTGGTTTGAGCGGGGTGAGTCCATATGAGGGCTACACCTTC
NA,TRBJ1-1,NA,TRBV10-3,CAISEAAGVNTEAFF,TGTGCCATCAGTGAGGCGGCGGGGGTCAACACTGAAGCTTTCTTT
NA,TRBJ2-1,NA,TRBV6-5,CASSYNLANYNEQFF,TGTGCCAGCAGTTACAATCTAGCGAACTACAATGAGCAGTTCTTC
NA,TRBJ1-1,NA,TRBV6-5,CASSYGLGNTEAFF,TGTGCCAGCAGTTACGGGCTCGGCAACACTGAAGCTTTCTTT
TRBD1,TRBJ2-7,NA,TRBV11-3,CASRQQGAAHEQYF,TGTGCCAGCAGACAACAGGGGGCGGCCCACGAGCAGTACTTC
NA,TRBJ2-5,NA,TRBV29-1,CSVLPGETQYF,TGCAGCGTTTTACCAGGGGAGACCCAGTACTTC
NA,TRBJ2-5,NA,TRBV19,CASSIDQGRETQYF,TGTGCCAGTAGTATAGATCAGGGTCGGGAGACCCAGTACTTC
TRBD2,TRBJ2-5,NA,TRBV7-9,CASSPGTSGAYQETQYF,TGTGCCAGCAGCCCCGGGACTAGCGGAGCGTACCAAGAGACCCAGTACTTC
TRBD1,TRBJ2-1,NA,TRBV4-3,CASSQGSGDRFQFF,TGCGCCAGCAGCCAAGGTTCTGGGGACAGGTTTCAGTTCTTC
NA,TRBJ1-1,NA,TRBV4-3,CASSPRTDLMNTEAFF,TGCGCCAGCAGCCCCCGGACAGACCTCATGAACACTGAAGCTTTCTTT
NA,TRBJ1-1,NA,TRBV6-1,CASSPRGGRSTEAFF,TGTGCCAGCAGTCCCCGGGGGGGGAGGAGCACTGAAGCTTTCTTT
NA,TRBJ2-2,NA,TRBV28,CASSLRVLSSGRPNTGELFF,TGTGCCAGCAGTTTACGTGTCTTGTCTAGTGGGAGACCGAACACCGGGGAGCTGTTTTTT
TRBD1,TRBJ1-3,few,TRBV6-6,CAGSWDSSSSGNTIYF,TGTGCCGGTTCATGGGACAGCTCGTCGTCTGGAAACACCATATATTTT
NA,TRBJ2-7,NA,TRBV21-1,CASSPVRDTDSYEQYF,TGTGCCAGCAGCCCCGTCCGGGACACCGACTCCTACGAGCAGTACTTC
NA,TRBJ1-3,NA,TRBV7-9,CASSRGNTIYF,TGTGCCAGCAGCCGTGGAAACACCATATATTTT
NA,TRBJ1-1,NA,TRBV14,CASSPQGKTEAFF,TGTGCCAGCAGCCCCCAGGGGAAGACTGAAGCTTTCTTT
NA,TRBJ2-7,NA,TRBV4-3,CASSQDRLGYEQYF,TGCGCCAGCAGCCAAGATAGACTCGGGTACGAGCAGTACTTC